Here is one T cell receptor beta chain with its context. The CDR3 length is 11 residues. Trimming shortened V by 5 bases and J by 12 bases, and 12 bases separated the two germline ends. The germline gives CDR1 SGHRS, CDR2 YFSETQ. Under the authors' procedure: Counts of nucleated cells, estimated from reference gene primer amplification, were obtained. Profiling relied on immunoSEQ multiplex PCR, and the TCRdb table lists in-frame clones only, not all of them. The DNA gave D and trimming, while V, J and clone size come from that table. The table records 130,000 to 150,000 clones, roughly 80% of them present only once. The sample belongs to a study of blood T cell repertoires in COVID-19. As for the study in general: There were acute and convalescent COVID-19 samples, and they came from the United States, Italy and Spain. PBMCs, B-cell-depleted T cells, or T cells were the source of the cDNA or gDNA that made up the material.

This chain links TRBV5-1 with TRBJ2-1; D is perhaps TRBD2 (6 bases). Sequencing used peripheral blood. This clonotype was obtained from a man between 65 and 85 years old who had recovered from COVID-19. The CDR3 region has the DNA TGCGCCAGCAGTTTCGGGGGTTGGCAGTTCTTC. Translated: CASSFGGWQFF.